The entry below describes one T cell receptor beta chain. Its target is unknown. This record belongs to a study of STAT5B mutations in CD4+ large granular lymphocyte leukemia. Study-level findings and limits: Patient CD4-sorted repertoires looked more clonal than healthy CD4+ repertoires, even without putative leukemic clones.

Depending on availability, patient cells were bead-separated fractions or unselected PBMC. Authors' methods: Putative leukemic clones, roughly 60 in all, each exceeded 5% of the repertoire. Clones were read by immunoSEQ multiplex PCR, and TCRdb kept only the in-frame ones, dropping some. V and J calls and clone size are as listed in that table; D and trimming were resolved from the DNA. The top ten hold approximately 48% of the sample, which has about 8,200 clones, roughly 91% seen once. V gave up 4 bases and J gave up 6 bases, with 5 bases separating them. This CDR3 spans 10 amino acids. CDR1 and CDR2 from the germline V gene are SGHRS and YFSETQ.

Sequenced input: PBMCs. This clonotype originated in a woman in her 70s with CD4+ T-cell large granular lymphocyte leukemia. The gene calls are TRBV5-1 and TRBJ2-7; weak D call: TRBD2 (5 bases). CDR3 nucleotide sequence: TGCGCCAGCAGCCGGGGCGAGCAGTACTTC. Protein sequence: CASSRGEQYF. Looking up the rest from reference TRBV5-1 and TRBJ2-7 gives the full variable domain: KAGVTQTPRYLIKTRGQQVTLSCSPISGHRSVSWYQQTPGQGLQFLFEYFSETQRNKGNFPGRFSGRQFSNSRSEMNVSTLELGDSALYLCASSRGEQYFGPGTRLTVT.